The 18 T cell receptor beta chains below come from one sample, sequenced in a study. The sorted Tregs were CD4+CD25+CD127-/low cells. One entry per CDR3 protein, called by TCRdb with MiXCR from the 5' RACE reads. The table includes thousands of distinct CDR3 sequences, roughly half detected once. Sequencing was done on a sample of Tregs sorted from a lymph node. Every receptor here comes from a female donor with breast cancer.

The chain is built from TRBV5-1 and TRBJ2-1; D is possibly TRBD2 (6 bases). This CDR3 spans 14 amino acids. Germline values: CDR1 SGHRS, CDR2 YFSETQ. The V end lost 4 bases, the J end lost 5 bases, and 13 bases lay between the germline ends. The CDR3 DNA reads as TGCGCCAGCAGCGTTCCGGGACTTAACAATGAGCAGTTCTTC. It codes for CASSVPGLNNEQFF.

This chain connects TRBV7-8 to TRBJ2-1, with 8 positions matching TRBD1. The CDR3 runs to 15 residues. Germline V CDR1 and CDR2: SGHVS, FQNEAQ. The trim removed 3 bases at V and 2 bases at J, leaving 3 bases unmatched. The CDR3 sequence: CASSFQQGAYNEQFF. CDR3 bases: TGTGCCAGCAGCTTCCAACAGGGGGCCTACAATGAGCAGTTCTTC. Together with reference TRBV7-8 and TRBJ2-1, the CDR3 gives the full variable domain: GAGVSQSPRYKVAKRGQDVALRCDPISGHVSLFWYQQALGQGPEFLTYFQNEAQLDKSGLPSDRFFAERPEGSVSTLKIQRTQQEDSAVYLCASSFQQGAYNEQFFGPGTRLTVL.

The chain recombines TRBV5-1 with TRBJ2-5; no definite D call. Germline V gene lookup returns CDR1 SGHRS and CDR2 YFSETQ. This CDR3 contains 13 residues. Trimming stripped 1 base from V and 5 bases from J, with 9 bases between. CDR3 residues: CASSLPSPETQYF. The CDR3 bases are TGCGCCAGCAGCTTGCCCAGTCCGGAGACCCAGTACTTC. Full variable domain (missing parts from reference TRBV5-1 and TRBJ2-5): KAGVTQTPRYLIKTRGQQVTLSCSPISGHRSVSWYQQTPGQGLQFLFEYFSETQRNKGNFPGRFSGRQFSNSRSEMNVSTLELGDSALYLCASSLPSPETQYFGPGTRLLVL.

The genes are TRBV7-8 and TRBJ2-7, with D possibly being TRBD1 or TRBD2 (5 bases each). The CDR3 covers 14 residues. The V gene's germline CDR1 is SGHVS and CDR2 FQNEAQ. Trimming stripped 5 bases from V and 6 bases from J, with 17 bases between. For the CDR3, the DNA is TGTGCCAGCAGCCCACTAGACGATCAGGGCGAGCAGTACTTC. Its translation: CASSPLDDQGEQYF.

This chain uses TRBV27 with TRBJ2-5; possibly TRBD1 for D (5 bases). Germline V gene sequence: CDR1 MNHEY, CDR2 SMNVEV (reference sequence). This CDR3 is built from 14 residues. With 3 bases removed from V and 2 bases from J, the gap between germline ends came to 10 bases. The CDR3 sequence: CASSLDNQQETQYF. The CDR3 DNA reads as TGTGCCAGCAGTTTGGACAATCAACAAGAGACCCAGTACTTC.

This clonotype has more than one count but fewer than ten. The chain couples TRBV11-2 to TRBJ2-1; D not resolved. V was shortened by 4 bases and J by 0 bases, with 13 bases between the two germline ends. In germline, CDR1 is SGHAT, CDR2 FQNNGV. This CDR3 region has 16 residues. CDR3 sequence: CASSSPEESSYNEQFF. As DNA, the CDR3 is TGTGCCAGCAGCTCCCCAGAAGAGTCCTCCTACAATGAGCAGTTCTTC.

This chain joins TRBV9 and TRBJ2-7; no definite D call. V dropped 0 bases and J dropped 0 bases, with 7 bases sitting between them. Germline CDR1 is SGDLS and CDR2 is YYNGEE. The CDR3 runs 14 residues. CDR3 region: CASSVGGNSYEQYF. The CDR3 DNA reads as TGTGCCAGCAGCGTAGGGGGAAACTCCTACGAGCAGTACTTC.

This clonotype was recorded a few times. The V gene is TRBV27, the J gene TRBJ2-7; 7 bases align to TRBD1. The germline V gene encodes CDR1 MNHEY and CDR2 SMNVEV (reference sequence). The CDR3 consists of 13 residues. After removal of 6 bases from V and 2 bases from J, the junction contained 4 bases not matched to a gene. The CDR3 coding sequence is TGTGCCAGCAGCCCAGGGGGAACCTACGAGCAGTACTTC. Amino acids: CASSPGGTYEQYF.

This chain uses TRBV20-1 with TRBJ2-7, with TRBD2 matching over 12 bases. This CDR3 is 17 amino acids long. V gave up 3 bases and J gave up 2 bases; unmatched junction bases: 11. Germline V gene lookup returns CDR1 DFQATT and CDR2 SNEGSKA (reference sequence). The DNA of the CDR3 is TGCAGTGCTAGTAGACTAGCGGGGGACCCTCTCCCCTACGAGCAGTACTTC. It codes for CSASRLAGDPLPYEQYF.

V gene TRBV12-3 or TRBV12-4 combines with J gene TRBJ2-2; D remains unclear. V was shortened by 1 base and J by 8 bases, with 8 bases between the two germline ends. This CDR3 comprises 13 residues. The CDR3 coding sequence is TGTGCCAGCAGTTTAGGGGGTCCGGGGGAGCTGTTTTTT. It specifies CASSLGGPGELFF.

This clonotype was counted a few times. The chain is built from TRBV4-1 and TRBJ1-1; D not certain. This CDR3 has 12 amino acids. V was pared by 3 bases and J by 1 base, with 3 bases between. Germline V gene lookup returns CDR1 MGHRA and CDR2 YSYEKL. The CDR3 loop is CASSQGNTEAFF. The CDR3 DNA is TGCGCCAGCAGCCAGGGGAACACTGAAGCTTTCTTT.

About this clonotype: One end of the junction is discordant with germline, which a read error may explain. This chain connects TRBV5-1 to TRBJ2-3; tentative D call: TRBD2 (6 bases). This CDR3 comprises 15 residues. The V gene's germline CDR1 is SGHRS and CDR2 YFSETQ. The CDR3 DNA reads TGTGCCAGCAGCGTAGAAAAACTAGCACAAGATACGCAGTATTTT. It codes for CASSVEKLAQDTQYF.

This sequence joins TRBV9 and TRBJ2-1, with D tentatively TRBD1 or TRBD2 (5 bases each). Germline CDR1 and CDR2: SGDLS and YYNGEE. The CDR3 is made up of 16 amino acids. V was shortened by 4 bases and J by 3 bases, with 17 bases between the two germline ends. As DNA, the CDR3 is TGTGCCAGCAGCCCCCGGGACCGCACTTTCTACAATGAGCAGTTCTTC. Amino acids: CASSPRDRTFYNEQFF. Based on the CDR3 plus reference TRBV9 and TRBJ2-1, the full variable domain is DSGVTQTPKHLITATGQRVTLRCSPRSGDLSVYWYQQSLDQGLQFLIQYYNGEERAKGNILERFSAQQFPDLHSELNLSSLELGDSALYFCASSPRDRTFYNEQFFGPGTRLTVL.

The rearrangement joins TRBV29-1 to TRBJ2-1; 11 positions match TRBD2. This CDR3 region has 16 residues. V trimming: 8 bases; J trimming: 4 bases; junction bases outside the gene matches: 13. Germline loops: CDR1 SQVTM, CDR2 ANQGSEA. The CDR3 protein is CSTSASGRYGYNEQFF. The CDR3, as DNA: TGCAGCACATCGGCTAGCGGGAGGTATGGGTACAATGAGCAGTTCTTC.

V usage is TRBV3-1 and J usage is TRBJ1-2, with a possible D match to TRBD1 (5 bases). There are 14 residues in the CDR3. The V gene's germline CDR1 is LGHDT and CDR2 YNNKEL (reference sequence). V was shortened by 0 bases and J by 7 bases, with 12 bases between the two germline ends. This CDR3 reads CASSQENGAVGYTF. Written as DNA, the CDR3 is TGTGCCAGCAGCCAAGAGAACGGGGCGGTTGGCTACACCTTC.

The J gene is TRBJ2-7, the V gene TRBV4-1; 12 bases are a match to TRBD2. The CDR3 has 17 residues. V gave up 4 bases and J gave up 4 bases; unmatched junction bases: 11. Germline V gives CDR1 MGHRA, CDR2 YSYEKL. The CDR3 spells CASSRHRTSGDEYEQYF. Here the CDR3 DNA reads TGCGCCAGCAGCCGCCACCGGACTAGCGGGGACGAATACGAGCAGTACTTC.

This clonotype was seen only a few times. The genes are TRBV4-1 and TRBJ2-1, with D maybe TRBD2 (6 bases). Germline V gene data show CDR1 as MGHRA and CDR2 as YSYEKL. V lost 0 bases and J lost 2, with 20 bases in between. The CDR3 spans 19 residues. The CDR3 is CASSQDRERLAQAYNEQFF. The CDR3 nucleotides are TGCGCCAGCAGCCAAGACAGGGAACGCCTAGCGCAAGCCTACAATGAGCAGTTCTTC.

This clonotype was observed a few times. The J gene is TRBJ2-3, the V gene TRBV5-1; 12 bases are shared with TRBD2. Germline assignment: CDR1 SGHRS and CDR2 YFSETQ. V shed 4 bases and J 3 bases; nucleotides not matched to a gene: 9. This CDR3 contains 17 residues. In nucleotides, the CDR3 is TGCGCCAGCAGCCCCGGCCCCGGGACTAGCGGGACAGATACGCAGTATTTT. Its protein product is CASSPGPGTSGTDTQYF.